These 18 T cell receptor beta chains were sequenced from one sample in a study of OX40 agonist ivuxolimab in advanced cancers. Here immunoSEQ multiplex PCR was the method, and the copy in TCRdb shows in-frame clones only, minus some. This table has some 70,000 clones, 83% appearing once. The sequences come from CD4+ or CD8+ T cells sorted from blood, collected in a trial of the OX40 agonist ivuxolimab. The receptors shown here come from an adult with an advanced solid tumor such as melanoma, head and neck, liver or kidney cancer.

The CDR3 DNA follows: TGTGCCAGCAGTTCACGGGGGAGGACTAATGAAAAACTGTTTTTT. This codes for CASSSRGRTNEKLFF. The gene calls are TRBV6-5 and TRBJ1-4; D might be TRBD1 (5 bases). The ends were cut back, 4 bases at V and 2 bases at J, with 11 bases in the middle. The CDR3 consists of 15 residues. Looked up from germline, CDR1 is MNHEY and CDR2 is SVGAGI.

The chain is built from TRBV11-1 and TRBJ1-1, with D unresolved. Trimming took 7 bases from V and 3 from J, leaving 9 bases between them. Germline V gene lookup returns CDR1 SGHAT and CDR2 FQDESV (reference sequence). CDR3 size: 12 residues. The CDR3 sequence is CASTFSDTEAFF. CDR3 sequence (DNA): TGTGCCAGCACTTTTTCGGACACTGAAGCTTTCTTT.

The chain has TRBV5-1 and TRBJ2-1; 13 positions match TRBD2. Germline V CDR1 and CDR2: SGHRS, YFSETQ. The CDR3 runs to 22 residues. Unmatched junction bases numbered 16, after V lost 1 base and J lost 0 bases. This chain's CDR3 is CASSLRGSDGGLAGNSYNEQFF. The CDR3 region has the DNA TGCGCCAGCAGCTTGCGGGGGAGCGATGGGGGACTAGCGGGAAACTCCTACAATGAGCAGTTCTTC.

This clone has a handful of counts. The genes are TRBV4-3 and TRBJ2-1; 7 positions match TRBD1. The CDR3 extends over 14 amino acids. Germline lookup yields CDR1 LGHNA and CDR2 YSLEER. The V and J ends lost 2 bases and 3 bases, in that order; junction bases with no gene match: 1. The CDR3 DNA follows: TGCGCCAGCAGCCAATACAGGGGCTACAATGAGCAGTTCTTC. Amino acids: CASSQYRGYNEQFF.

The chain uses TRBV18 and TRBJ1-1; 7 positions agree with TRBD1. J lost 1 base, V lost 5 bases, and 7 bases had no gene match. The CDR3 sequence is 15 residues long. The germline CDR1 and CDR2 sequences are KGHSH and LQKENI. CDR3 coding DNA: TGTGCCAGCTCAGACAGGGTTAGGGAGAACACTGAAGCTTTCTTT. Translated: CASSDRVRENTEAFF.

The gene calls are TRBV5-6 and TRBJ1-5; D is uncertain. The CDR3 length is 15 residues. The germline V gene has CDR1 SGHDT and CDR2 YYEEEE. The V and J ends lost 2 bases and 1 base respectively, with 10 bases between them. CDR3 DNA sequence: TGTGCCAGCAGCTTTTTTCGATTGAGCAATCAGCCCCAGCATTTT. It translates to CASSFFRLSNQPQHF.

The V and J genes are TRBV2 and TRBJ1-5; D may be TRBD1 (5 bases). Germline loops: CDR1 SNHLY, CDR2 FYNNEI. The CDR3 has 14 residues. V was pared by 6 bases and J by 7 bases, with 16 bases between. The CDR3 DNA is TGTGCCAGCAGCGGTCGACAGTGGGAGCAGCCCCAGCATTTT. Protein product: CASSGRQWEQPQHF.

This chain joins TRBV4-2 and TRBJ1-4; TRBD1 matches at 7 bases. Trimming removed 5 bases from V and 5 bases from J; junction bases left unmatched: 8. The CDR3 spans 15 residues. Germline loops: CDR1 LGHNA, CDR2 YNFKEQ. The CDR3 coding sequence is TGTGCCAGCAGCTTGGAGACAGGGTCAAATGAAAAACTGTTTTTT. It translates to CASSLETGSNEKLFF.

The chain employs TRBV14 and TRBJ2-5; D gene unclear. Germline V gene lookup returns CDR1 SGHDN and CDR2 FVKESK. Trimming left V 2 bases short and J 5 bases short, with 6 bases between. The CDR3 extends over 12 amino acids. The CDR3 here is CASSQSPETQYF. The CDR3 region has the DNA TGTGCCAGCAGCCAAAGTCCGGAGACCCAGTACTTC.

The CDR3 DNA sequence: TGTGCCAGCAGCTTAGCGACAGGCGGGCAAGGAAACACCATATATTTT. Translated, it gives CASSLATGGQGNTIYF. This chain connects TRBV7-2 to TRBJ1-3; tentative D call: TRBD1 (6 bases). V lost 0 bases to trimming and J lost 4 bases, with 13 bases between them. This CDR3 is 16 amino acids long. Germline lookup yields CDR1 SGHTA and CDR2 FQGNSA.

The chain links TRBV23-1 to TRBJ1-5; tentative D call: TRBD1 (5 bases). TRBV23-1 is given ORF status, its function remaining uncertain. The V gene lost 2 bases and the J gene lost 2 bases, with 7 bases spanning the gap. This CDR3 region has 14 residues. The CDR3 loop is CASSQPGGNQPQHF. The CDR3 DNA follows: TGCGCCAGCAGTCAACCGGGGGGCAATCAGCCCCAGCATTTT.

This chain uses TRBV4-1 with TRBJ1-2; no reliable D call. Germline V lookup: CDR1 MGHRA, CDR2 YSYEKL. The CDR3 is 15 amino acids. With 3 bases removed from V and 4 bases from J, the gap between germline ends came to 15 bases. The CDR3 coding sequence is TGCGCCAGCAGCCAGTCTTTGACGGGCCCCTATGGCTACACCTTC. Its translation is CASSQSLTGPYGYTF.

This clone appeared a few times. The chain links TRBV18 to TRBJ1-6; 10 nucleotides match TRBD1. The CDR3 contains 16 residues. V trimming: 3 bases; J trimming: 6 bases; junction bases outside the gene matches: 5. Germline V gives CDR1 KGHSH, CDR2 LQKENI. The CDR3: CASSPGQGSGNSPLHF. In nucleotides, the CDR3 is TGTGCCAGCTCACCGGGACAGGGGTCGGGTAATTCACCCCTCCACTTT.

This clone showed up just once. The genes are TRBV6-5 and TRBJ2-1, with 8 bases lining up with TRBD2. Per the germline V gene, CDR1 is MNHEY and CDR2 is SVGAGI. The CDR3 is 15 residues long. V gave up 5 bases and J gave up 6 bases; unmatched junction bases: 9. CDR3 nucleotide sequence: TGTGCCAGCAGTCCTGAATCTGCGGGAGGCAATGAGCAGTTCTTC. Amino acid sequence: CASSPESAGGNEQFF.

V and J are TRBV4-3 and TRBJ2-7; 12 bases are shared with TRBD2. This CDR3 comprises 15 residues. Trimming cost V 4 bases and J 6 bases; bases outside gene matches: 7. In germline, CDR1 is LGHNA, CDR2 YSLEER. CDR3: CASSRRLAGDFEQYF. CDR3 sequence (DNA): TGCGCCAGCAGCCGCCGACTAGCGGGAGATTTCGAGCAGTACTTC.

CDR3 in amino acids: CASSRASNYGYTF. CDR3 nucleotide sequence: TGTGCCAGTAGTCGCGCCAGCAACTATGGCTACACCTTC. V is TRBV19 and J is TRBJ1-2; D call uncertain. The CDR3 totals 13 residues. From germline, CDR1 is LNHDA and CDR2 SQIVND (reference sequence). The V end was cut by 5 bases, the J end by 2 bases, with 9 bases between.

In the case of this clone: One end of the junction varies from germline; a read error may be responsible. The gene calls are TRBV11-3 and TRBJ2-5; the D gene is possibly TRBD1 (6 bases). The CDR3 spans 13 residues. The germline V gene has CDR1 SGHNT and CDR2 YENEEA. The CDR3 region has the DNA TGTGCCAGCGGCAACAGGGCGCAAGGGACCCAGTACTTC. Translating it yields CASGNRAQGTQYF.

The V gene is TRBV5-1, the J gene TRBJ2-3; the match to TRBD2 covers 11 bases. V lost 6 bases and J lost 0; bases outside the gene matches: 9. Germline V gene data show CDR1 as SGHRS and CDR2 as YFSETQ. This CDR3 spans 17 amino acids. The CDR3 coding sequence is TGCGCCAGCAAGACTAGCGGGATCGGGCCTAGCACAGATACGCAGTATTTT. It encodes CASKTSGIGPSTDTQYF.